These 8 T cell receptor beta chains originate from one sample sequenced in a study of neurological immune-mediated disorders. MiXCR, applied by TCRdb to the 5' RACE reads, yields one record per CDR3 protein. The sample yields under 60,000 distinct CDR3 sequences, around 5.8% seen once. What was sequenced was CD4+ T cells from blood. The receptors were sampled from a woman between 18 and 29 years old with multiple sclerosis.

This clonotype was detected ten times or more. V usage is TRBV20-1 and J usage is TRBJ1-1, with D possibly matching TRBD1 (6 bases). The CDR3 is 14 amino acids. V was pared by 4 bases and J by 5 bases, with 17 bases between. Germline-derived CDR1 and CDR2 are DFQATT and SNEGSKA (reference sequence). DNA for the CDR3: TGCAGTGCTAATCAACACACAGGGAAGACTGAAGCTTTCTTT. The encoded protein is CSANQHTGKTEAFF.

By share of the sample, this clonotype is medium-sized. The chain has TRBV20-1 and TRBJ1-5; D perhaps matches TRBD1 (5 bases). V was cut by 0 bases and J by 4 bases, with 10 bases left in between. CDR3 size: 14 residues. CDR1 is DFQATT and CDR2 is SNEGSKA in the germline V gene (reference sequence). The CDR3 spells CSARETGGNQPQHF. The CDR3 nucleotides read TGCAGTGCTAGAGAGACCGGGGGGAATCAGCCCCAGCATTTT.

This clonotype was found many times. The CDR3 reads CASSDFLTREGRETQYF. The CDR3 DNA reads TGTGCCAGCAGTGACTTTTTGACGCGGGAGGGCCGAGAGACCCAGTACTTC. This rearrangement joins TRBV6-4 to TRBJ2-5, with 9 bases matching TRBD2. Unmatched junction bases numbered 10, after V lost 1 base and J lost 4 bases. Germline CDR1 reads MRHNA; CDR2 reads SNTAGT. This CDR3 spans 17 amino acids.

The table lists this clonotype with many counts. The chain has TRBV12-3 or TRBV12-4 and TRBJ1-6, with 9 bases lining up with TRBD1. This CDR3 region has 14 residues. V shed 6 bases, J shed 13 bases, and the junction held 10 bases outside the gene matches. CDR3 amino acids: CASSRDRERRPLHF. The CDR3 DNA follows: TGTGCCAGCAGCCGGGACAGGGAGCGGAGGCCCCTCCACTTT.

In this sample, this clonotype turned up many times. The V gene is TRBV14, the J gene TRBJ1-3; D unresolved. The CDR3 sequence is 15 residues long. Germline V lookup: CDR1 SGHDN, CDR2 FVKESK. Trimming pared 4 bases from V and 0 bases from J, leaving 10 bases between. The CDR3 DNA sequence: TGTGCCAGCAGCCGCGGAGGGCGCTCTGGAAACACCATATATTTT. Residues: CASSRGGRSGNTIYF.

The sample holds many counts of this clonotype. The chain joins TRBV6-5 to TRBJ2-3; D unresolved. The ends were cut back, 6 bases at V and 2 bases at J, with 12 bases in the middle. CDR1 MNHEY and CDR2 SVGAGI come from the germline V gene. The length of the CDR3 is 14 residues. The CDR3 bases are TGTGCCAGCAGGAGGTCGAGTCCCACAGATACGCAGTATTTT. Protein sequence: CASRRSSPTDTQYF.

This clonotype is medium-sized (0.01 to 0.1%) by share. The chain carries TRBV25-1 and TRBJ2-5; the D is unclear. CDR1 and CDR2 (germline): MGHDK, SYGVNS. V lost 1 base to trimming and J lost 1 base, with 7 bases between them. CDR3 length: 14 amino acids. CDR3 DNA: TGTGCCAGCAGTGAATTTACTATCCAAGAGACCCAGTACTTC. Its translation: CASSEFTIQETQYF.

There are many counts of this clonotype. The chain combines TRBV7-3 with TRBJ1-4, with D unclear. The V end lost 5 bases, the J end lost 3 bases, and 13 bases lay between the germline ends. Per the germline V gene, CDR1 is SGHTA and CDR2 is FQGTGA. The CDR3 contains 15 residues. The CDR3 loop reads CASSPTGPPNEKLFF. The CDR3 region has the DNA TGTGCCAGCAGCCCAACCGGGCCTCCTAATGAAAAACTGTTTTTT.